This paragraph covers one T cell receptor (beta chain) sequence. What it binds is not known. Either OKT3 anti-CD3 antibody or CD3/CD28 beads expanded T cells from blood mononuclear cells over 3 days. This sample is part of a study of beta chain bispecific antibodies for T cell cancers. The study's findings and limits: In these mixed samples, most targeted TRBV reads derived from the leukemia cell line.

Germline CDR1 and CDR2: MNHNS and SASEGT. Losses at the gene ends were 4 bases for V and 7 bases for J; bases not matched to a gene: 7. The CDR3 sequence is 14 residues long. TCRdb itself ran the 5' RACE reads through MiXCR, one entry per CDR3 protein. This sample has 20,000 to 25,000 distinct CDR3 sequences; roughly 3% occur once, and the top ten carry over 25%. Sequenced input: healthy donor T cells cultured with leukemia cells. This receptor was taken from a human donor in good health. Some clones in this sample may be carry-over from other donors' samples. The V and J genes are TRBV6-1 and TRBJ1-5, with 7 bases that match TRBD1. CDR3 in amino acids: CASSGKTGEQPQHF. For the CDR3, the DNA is TGTGCCAGCAGTGGAAAAACAGGGGAACAGCCCCAGCATTTT.